The 16 T cell receptor beta chains reported below all come from one sample, sequenced in a study of vaccination effects on CD4 cells after COVID-19. Antigen-specific CD4+ T cells expanded by the ViraFEST assay with viral peptide pools were then sequenced. Isolation of CD4+ T cells took place after ten to eleven days of culture. No vaccinee had earlier SARS-CoV-2 infection, and nucleocapsid antibodies were negative. Their recognized antigens are unknown. Data came from immunoSEQ multiplex PCR; TCRdb stores just in-frame clones and leaves some out. Here the sample spans some 77,000 clones, 65% to 85% being singletons. The source was CD4+ T cells from PBMCs cultured with HCoV-OC43 spike peptides, collected before COVID-19 vaccination. Subset denoted: HCoV-OC43 spike overlapping peptide pool stimulation. The receptor source for this set is a human donor who received a COVID-19 vaccine.

The DNA of the CDR3 is TGTGCCAGCAGCTTTTTCCAGAACACTGAAGCTTTCTTT. This gives the protein CASSFFQNTEAFF. V is TRBV5-4 and J is TRBJ1-1; D remains unclear. The germline gives CDR1 SGHNT, CDR2 YYREEE (reference sequence). The CDR3 is 13 amino acids. V lost 2 bases and J 1 base, leaving 6 bases between the germline ends.

The chain carries TRBV3-1 (or the pseudogene TRBV3-2) and TRBJ2-7; a possible D gene is TRBD1 (5 bases). The V gene lost 5 bases and the J gene lost 2 bases, with 7 bases spanning the gap. The CDR3 is 12 residues long. Germline CDR1 LGHDT, CDR2 YNNKEL (reference sequence). The CDR3 DNA follows: TGTGCCAGCAGCTGGGGCCCCTACGAGCAGTACGTC. The encoded protein is CASSWGPYEQYV.

This clone has just a few counts. CDR3 region: CASSLISGAFF. The CDR3 DNA reads TGTGCCAGCAGCTTAATCTCGGGAGCTTTCTTT. The chain uses TRBV7-2 and TRBJ1-1; D unresolved. V gave up 2 bases and J gave up 10 bases, with 8 bases separating them. Germline V gene data show CDR1 as SGHTA and CDR2 as FQGNSA. The CDR3 is 11 residues long.

This sequence joins TRBV4-3 and TRBJ2-2, with D possibly matching TRBD2 (6 bases). The V end lost 0 bases, the J end lost 4 bases, and 18 bases lay between the germline ends. Germline CDR1 LGHNA, CDR2 YSLEER. The CDR3 totals 18 residues. CDR3 nucleotides: TGCGCCAGCAGCCAAGAAGGAGGGAGGCAACGGCGCACCGGGGAGCTGTTTTTT. Translation: CASSQEGGRQRRTGELFF.

This chain links TRBV30 with TRBJ2-3; D may be TRBD2 (5 bases). Trimming shortened V by 2 bases and J by 7 bases, and 10 bases separated the two germline ends. This CDR3 has 12 amino acids. CDR1 is GTSNPN and CDR2 is SVGIG in the germline V gene (reference sequence). CDR3 sequence (DNA): TGTGCCTGGAGTCTGCCGGGGTATACGCAGTATTTT. Translating gives CAWSLPGYTQYF.

The chain uses TRBV18 and TRBJ1-1, with D hard to call. Trimming stripped 4 bases from V and 1 base from J, with 7 bases between. CDR3 length equals 13 residues. The germline CDR1 and CDR2 sequences are KGHSH and LQKENI. As DNA, the CDR3 is TGTGCCAGCTCACAAGGAGAGAACACTGAAGCTTTCTTT. Translated: CASSQGENTEAFF. The full variable domain, in which reference TRBV18 and TRBJ1-1 provide the parts outside the CDR3, is NAGVMQNPRHLVRRRGQEARLRCSPMKGHSHVYWYRQLPEEGLKFMVYLQKENIIDESGMPKERFSAEFPKEGPSILRIQQVVRGDSAAYFCASSQGENTEAFFGQGTRLTVV.

There are a few counts of this clone. The chain uses TRBV5-1 and TRBJ1-1; D call uncertain. Germline CDR1 reads SGHRS; CDR2 reads YFSETQ. This CDR3 is 15 amino acids long. V shed 5 bases and J shed 1 base, with 15 bases lying between them. The CDR3 loop reads CASRAPGTANTEAFF. CDR3 nucleotide sequence: TGCGCCAGCAGGGCCCCGGGAACAGCGAACACTGAAGCTTTCTTT.

The chain is built from TRBV19 and TRBJ1-5; perhaps TRBD1 as D (5 bases). V lost 10 bases and J lost 4, with 20 bases in between. Germline-derived CDR1 and CDR2 are LNHDA and SQIVND (reference sequence). This CDR3 region has 15 residues. CDR3 amino acids: CATKLGLWDNQPQHF. The CDR3 nucleotides are TGTGCCACGAAACTGGGACTATGGGATAATCAGCCCCAGCATTTT.

DNA of the CDR3: TGTGCCAGAACCCCCAGGGCTCAGGAGCCCTATAATTCACCCCTCCACTTT. It encodes CARTPRAQEPYNSPLHF. The gene calls are TRBV27 and TRBJ1-6; D might be TRBD1 (5 bases). CDR1 MNHEY and CDR2 SMNVEV come from the germline V gene (reference sequence). This CDR3 is 17 amino acids long. Trimming took off 9 bases at V and 2 bases at J, with 20 bases between the two ends.

The V and J genes are TRBV10-3 and TRBJ2-6; D ambiguous. This CDR3 region has 16 residues. Germline CDR1 ENHRY, CDR2 SYGVKD. Trimming cost V 0 bases and J 0 bases, with 6 bases left between them. This chain's CDR3 is CAISESGLSGANVLTF. In nucleotides, the CDR3 is TGTGCCATCAGTGAGTCGGGTCTCTCTGGGGCCAACGTCCTGACTTTC.

The J gene is TRBJ2-2, the V gene TRBV6-5; D ambiguous. The germline gives CDR1 MNHEY, CDR2 SVGAGI. The CDR3 is made up of 15 amino acids. V was shortened by 8 bases and J by 5 bases, with 18 bases between the two germline ends. The CDR3 DNA is TGTGCCAGCGGATCGGGCGGCTCCCGGACCGGGGAGCTGTTTTTT. Translation: CASGSGGSRTGELFF.

V usage is TRBV19 and J usage is TRBJ2-1; perhaps D is TRBD1 or TRBD2 (5 bases each). Looked up from germline, CDR1 is LNHDA and CDR2 is SQIVND (reference sequence). V lost 4 bases and J 8 bases, leaving 12 bases between the germline ends. This CDR3 comprises 13 residues. Written as DNA, the CDR3 is TGTGCCAGTAGTAACACAGGAGGCGATGAGCAGTTCTTC. It is translated as CASSNTGGDEQFF.

The CDR3, as DNA: TGTGCCAGCAGTTTACACGGAGAAAAACTGTTTTTT. Translated, it gives CASSLHGEKLFF. The chain links TRBV28 to TRBJ1-4; D call uncertain. The CDR3 extends over 12 amino acids. V was pared by 2 bases and J by 8 bases, with 6 bases between. Germline assignment: CDR1 MDHEN and CDR2 SYDVKM.

The chain employs TRBV5-1 and TRBJ2-5, with TRBD1 identical over 9 bases. The CDR3 is 14 amino acids. V dropped 2 bases and J dropped 2; count of bases not matched to a gene: 1. The germline gives CDR1 SGHRS, CDR2 YFSETQ. The CDR3, as DNA: TGCGCCAGCAGCTTACAGGGGGCTCAAGAGACCCAGTACTTC. It codes for CASSLQGAQETQYF.

This chain links TRBV15 with TRBJ2-2, with D perhaps matching TRBD1 (6 bases). CDR3 length: 14 residues. Germline V gene sequence: CDR1 LNHNV, CDR2 YYDKDF (reference sequence). Trimming cost V 8 bases and J 6 bases, with 16 bases left between them. This CDR3 reads CATQKFPGAGELFF. The CDR3 bases are TGTGCCACCCAAAAATTTCCAGGGGCCGGGGAGCTGTTTTTT.

The CDR3 nucleotides read TGTGCCAGCAGGAGGTTGGGACTAGCGGGGGACAATGAGCAGTTCTTC. It encodes CASRRLGLAGDNEQFF. V is TRBV2 and J is TRBJ2-1; 14 nucleotides align to TRBD2. The V segment lost 6 bases and the J segment 5 bases; nucleotides outside the gene matches: 6. Germline V gene lookup returns CDR1 SNHLY and CDR2 FYNNEI. The CDR3 is 16 residues long.